These T cell receptor beta chains were read from a single sample in a study of a mutant IDH1 vaccine in newly diagnosed glioma. Some clones are missing from TCRdb's copy, which holds only in-frame ones; the method was immunoSEQ multiplex PCR. Of just under 95,000 clones listed, roughly 78% are singletons. The sequenced sample was PBMCs, obtained from a glioma patient treated with radiotherapy, temozolomide or both. The receptors were gathered from a man aged 40-49 years with glioma. CDR3s include the opening cysteine and the closing phenylalanine or tryptophan. D genes are given only for firm matches. Rows may omit the clone size; those that give it use once, few, many or a size class.

abundance: -
d_gene: TRBD1
v_gene: TRBV4-3
j_gene: TRBJ1-5
CDR3nt: TGCGCCAGCAGCCAAAAGGCCCTAGGACAGGGTGAGGTCAATCAGCCCCAGCATTTT
CDR3aa: CASSQKALGQGEVNQPQHF

abundance: -
d_gene: TRBD1
v_gene: TRBV7-2
j_gene: TRBJ1-3
CDR3nt: TGTGCCAGCAGCTTAGCGCGTCGACAGGGATCTGGAAACACCATATATTTT
CDR3aa: CASSLARRQGSGNTIYF

abundance: -
d_gene: -
v_gene: TRBV5-1
j_gene: TRBJ1-2
CDR3nt: TGCGCCAGCAGCTTGGCCGGGAACTATGGCTACACCTTC
CDR3aa: CASSLAGNYGYTF

abundance: -
d_gene: -
v_gene: TRBV7-2
j_gene: TRBJ2-2
CDR3nt: TGTGCCAGCAGAGGGGGTAGCAACCGCTTCGGGGAGCTGTTTTTT
CDR3aa: CASRGGSNRFGELFF

abundance: once
d_gene: -
v_gene: TRBV10-3
j_gene: TRBJ2-1
CDR3nt: TGTGCCATCAGTGAGTCGGGGCTTACGGAGGTCGATGAGCAGTTCTTC
CDR3aa: CAISESGLTEVDEQFF

abundance: -
d_gene: TRBD2
v_gene: TRBV27
j_gene: TRBJ2-2
CDR3nt: TGTGCCAGCAGCCGGTGGGCGGGGGAGGACACCGGGGAGCTGTTTTTT
CDR3aa: CASSRWAGEDTGELFF

abundance: -
d_gene: -
v_gene: TRBV18
j_gene: TRBJ2-1
CDR3nt: TGTGCCAGCTCATCACGTCATCTCAGTGAGCAGTTCTTC
CDR3aa: CASSSRHLSEQFF

abundance: -
d_gene: -
v_gene: TRBV30
j_gene: TRBJ2-7
CDR3nt: TGTGCCTGGATACCACTGAGCTCCTACGAGCAGTACTTC
CDR3aa: CAWIPLSSYEQYF

abundance: few
d_gene: -
v_gene: TRBV12-2
j_gene: TRBJ1-5
CDR3nt: TGTGCAAGTCGCTTAGGTCAGACCGATAATCAGCCCCAGCATTTT
CDR3aa: CASRLGQTDNQPQHF

abundance: -
d_gene: -
v_gene: TRBV20-1
j_gene: TRBJ2-7
CDR3nt: TGCAGTGCTGTTTATTACGAGCAGTACTTC
CDR3aa: CSAVYYEQYF

abundance: -
d_gene: TRBD1
v_gene: TRBV5-5
j_gene: TRBJ1-2
CDR3nt: TGTGCCAGCAGCTTGGCTCCCAGACAGGGGGAAAATGGCTACACCTTC
CDR3aa: CASSLAPRQGENGYTF

abundance: -
d_gene: -
v_gene: TRBV27
j_gene: TRBJ2-5
CDR3nt: TGTGCCAGCAGTTTAACTTACAGGGTCGATCAAGAGACCCAGTACTTC
CDR3aa: CASSLTYRVDQETQYF

abundance: -
d_gene: -
v_gene: TRBV5-4
j_gene: TRBJ1-1
CDR3nt: TGTGCCAGCAGCTTGCCAGGGAGGGCCACTGAAGCTTTCTTT
CDR3aa: CASSLPGRATEAFF

abundance: -
d_gene: -
v_gene: TRBV9
j_gene: TRBJ1-1
CDR3nt: TGTGCCAGCAGCGCCTTCGTCAGGGGGAACACTGAAGCTTTCTTT
CDR3aa: CASSAFVRGNTEAFF

abundance: -
d_gene: TRBD2
v_gene: TRBV7-8
j_gene: TRBJ2-7
CDR3nt: TGTGCCAGCAGCGTTAGGGCGGGGGGGTCAGTTCACTACGAGCAGTACTTC
CDR3aa: CASSVRAGGSVHYEQYF

abundance: -
d_gene: -
v_gene: TRBV7-2
j_gene: TRBJ1-1
CDR3nt: TGTGCCAGCACCTTTACAGGGTACCACAAAGCTTTCTTT
CDR3aa: CASTFTGYHKAFF

abundance: -
d_gene: -
v_gene: TRBV19
j_gene: TRBJ1-5
CDR3nt: TGTGCCAGTAGTATAGATGGAGGGGTTCAGCCCCAGCATTTT
CDR3aa: CASSIDGGVQPQHF

abundance: -
d_gene: -
v_gene: TRBV11-2
j_gene: TRBJ1-1
CDR3nt: TGTGCCAGCAGCTTAGTACCAGGGGCGAACACTGAAGCTTTCTTT
CDR3aa: CASSLVPGANTEAFF

abundance: many
d_gene: -
v_gene: TRBV2
j_gene: TRBJ1-4
CDR3nt: TGTGCCAGCAGTGAAGCAGGGGTAGAAAAACTGTTTTTT
CDR3aa: CASSEAGVEKLFF

abundance: few
d_gene: -
v_gene: TRBV5-6
j_gene: TRBJ2-3
CDR3nt: TGTGCCAGCAGCTTGTTTGCGGGAGATACGCAGTATTTT
CDR3aa: CASSLFAGDTQYF

abundance: -
d_gene: -
v_gene: TRBV5-5
j_gene: TRBJ1-2
CDR3nt: TGTGCCAGCAGCTTGGCAGGTCGAGGTGGCTACACCTTC
CDR3aa: CASSLAGRGGYTF

abundance: -
d_gene: TRBD1
v_gene: TRBV6-5
j_gene: TRBJ1-3
CDR3nt: TGTGCCTACTCAACAGGGGGCGGAAACACCATATATTTT
CDR3aa: CAYSTGGGNTIYF

abundance: few
d_gene: TRBD1
v_gene: TRBV30
j_gene: TRBJ1-4
CDR3nt: TGTGCCTGGAGTGTGCTAGTCGGGACAGGGAGGTTTTTT
CDR3aa: CAWSVLVGTGRFF

abundance: -
d_gene: -
v_gene: TRBV18
j_gene: TRBJ1-3
CDR3nt: TGTGCCAGCTCACCACTCGAACTGATCTCTGGAAACACCATATATTTT
CDR3aa: CASSPLELISGNTIYF

abundance: -
d_gene: -
v_gene: TRBV15
j_gene: TRBJ2-1
CDR3nt: TGTGCCACCAGCAGCCTCGTGCCGGGAGCGTACAACAATGAGCAGTTCTTC
CDR3aa: CATSSLVPGAYNNEQFF

abundance: -
d_gene: TRBD1
v_gene: TRBV13
j_gene: TRBJ2-7
CDR3nt: TGTGCCAGCAGCTTGGAGGCAGGGGGCGTAGGGTACGAGCAGTACTTC
CDR3aa: CASSLEAGGVGYEQYF

abundance: -
d_gene: -
v_gene: TRBV30
j_gene: TRBJ1-4
CDR3nt: TGTGCCTGGAGACAGTACCTTGCAACTAATGAAAAACTGTTTTTT
CDR3aa: CAWRQYLATNEKLFF

abundance: -
d_gene: -
v_gene: TRBV5-5
j_gene: TRBJ2-3
CDR3nt: TGTGCCAGCAGCTTCCTCAGGGGGGGAGGCACAGATACGCAGTATTTT
CDR3aa: CASSFLRGGGTDTQYF

abundance: -
d_gene: TRBD1
v_gene: TRBV7-2
j_gene: TRBJ1-4
CDR3nt: TGTGCCAGCAGCGCCGGGACAGCAACTAATGAAAAACTGTTTTTT
CDR3aa: CASSAGTATNEKLFF

abundance: -
d_gene: TRBD1
v_gene: TRBV5-1
j_gene: TRBJ1-2
CDR3nt: TGCGCCAGCAGCTTGGGATTTGCAGGGGGTAACTATGGCTACACCTTC
CDR3aa: CASSLGFAGGNYGYTF

abundance: once
d_gene: -
v_gene: TRBV29-1
j_gene: TRBJ2-7
CDR3nt: TGCAGCGTTGATGGGCTAGCAGGCTCCTACGAGCAGTACTTC
CDR3aa: CSVDGLAGSYEQYF

abundance: -
d_gene: TRBD2
v_gene: TRBV6-5
j_gene: TRBJ2-3
CDR3nt: TGTGCCAGCAGTTCGGGGGGCCTAGCGGGAGGAGATACGCAGTATTTT
CDR3aa: CASSSGGLAGGDTQYF

abundance: few
d_gene: TRBD2
v_gene: TRBV7-2
j_gene: TRBJ2-4
CDR3nt: TGTGCCAGCAGCTTAGACCTAGCGGAGACGGGCCTAGCCAAAAACATTCAGTACTTC
CDR3aa: CASSLDLAETGLAKNIQYF

abundance: -
d_gene: -
v_gene: TRBV5-6
j_gene: TRBJ1-2
CDR3nt: TGTGCCAGCACCTTGTACGGGGCCTTGAATGGCTACACCTTC
CDR3aa: CASTLYGALNGYTF

abundance: -
d_gene: TRBD1
v_gene: TRBV28
j_gene: TRBJ1-2
CDR3nt: TGTGCCAGCAGTTTATGGGGACAGGAGAACTATGGCTACACCTTC
CDR3aa: CASSLWGQENYGYTF

abundance: -
d_gene: -
v_gene: TRBV19
j_gene: TRBJ1-3
CDR3nt: TGTGCCAGCAACCGAGACTTCCAATCTGGAAACACCATATATTTT
CDR3aa: CASNRDFQSGNTIYF

abundance: -
d_gene: -
v_gene: TRBV7-2
j_gene: TRBJ1-1
CDR3nt: TGTGCCAGCATCTCCACAGGTGTTTATAGAGAAGCTTTCTTT
CDR3aa: CASISTGVYREAFF

abundance: once
d_gene: -
v_gene: TRBV7-2
j_gene: TRBJ1-2
CDR3nt: TGTGCCAGCAGCTTAGTGGGGACTGGGGGCTACACCTTC
CDR3aa: CASSLVGTGGYTF

abundance: -
d_gene: -
v_gene: TRBV5-4
j_gene: TRBJ1-1
CDR3nt: TGTGCCAGCAGCTTGGAGGGGGGGAGTAGGGCTGAAGCTTTCTTT
CDR3aa: CASSLEGGSRAEAFF

abundance: -
d_gene: -
v_gene: TRBV2
j_gene: TRBJ1-1
CDR3nt: TGTGCCAGCAGTGTGGCAGGGAATATGAACACTGAAGCTTTCTTT
CDR3aa: CASSVAGNMNTEAFF

abundance: -
d_gene: -
v_gene: TRBV6-5
j_gene: TRBJ1-3
CDR3nt: TGTGCCAGCAGCTGGACAGCGAGCTCTGGAAACACCATATATTTT
CDR3aa: CASSWTASSGNTIYF

abundance: -
d_gene: -
v_gene: TRBV18
j_gene: TRBJ1-2
CDR3nt: TGTGCCAGCTCACCCGAGGGAAGATATGGCTACACCTTC
CDR3aa: CASSPEGRYGYTF